This T cell receptor beta chain was profiled in a study of beta chain features in type 1 diabetes. Study as a whole: When patients were set against healthy donors, age, gender and cell yields were similar.

Study-wide findings and caveats: The VDJ junctions of type 1 diabetes patients carried fewer insertions and more deletions. cDNA sequencing could over-represent cells with high TCR expression.

Of note for this clone: Its target is not known.

Expressed TCRB transcripts were sequenced because the isolated RNA had all been reverse transcribed beforehand. Clones were sequenced by immunoSEQ multiplex PCR, and TCRdb holds only the in-frame ones, with some missing. The sample contains a few hundred thousand clones, approximately 30% of which appear only once. The receptor was isolated from a man in his late teens or twenties in good health. Material: naive CD4+ T cells from blood.

Here the CDR3 reads CASVKDGLHSHNEQFF. CDR3 in DNA: TGTGCCAGCGTAAAAGACGGCCTCCACAGCCACAATGAGCAGTTCTTC. The V call is TRBV21-1, the J call TRBJ2-1; the table's D call, TRBD1, was not checked against the DNA. TRBV21-1 is a listed pseudogene. The CDR3 runs 16 residues.